The rows below give T cell receptor beta chains drawn from one sample of a study of cytomegalovirus exposure and HLA in healthy donors. Sequencing was performed with immunoSEQ multiplex PCR; in TCRdb, only in-frame clones are kept and a portion is missing. This sample contains 100,000 to 150,000 clones. Material: PBMCs. The source of these receptors is a woman between 40 and 55 years old in good health and CMV-seropositive. CDR3s include the opening cysteine and the closing phenylalanine or tryptophan. A D gene is named only where the DNA matches it firmly.

length	D	V	J	CDR3	DNA
14	.	TRBV7-2	TRBJ1-4	CASSSGPGHLKLLF	TGTGCCAGCAGCTCCGGTCCAGGACACTTGAAACTGCTTTTT
14	.	TRBV6-5	TRBJ1-1	CGVRTREMNTEAFF	TGTGGGGTTCGGACAAGGGAAATGAACACTGAAGCTTTCTTT
19	.	TRBV23-1	TRBJ1-5	CASSPPSREPRLSNQPQHF	TGCGCCAGCAGTCCTCCAAGTCGGGAGCCTCGCTTGAGCAATCAGCCCCAGCATTTT
16	.	TRBV30	TRBJ2-5	CAWTLTRTALAETQYF	TGTGCCTGGACCCTCACCCGGACAGCGTTGGCAGAGACCCAGTACTTC
17	TRBD2	TRBV6-1	TRBJ2-6	CASSVSGSRAGANVLTF	TGTGCCAGCAGTGTTAGCGGGAGTCGCGCTGGGGCCAACGTCCTGACTTTC
14	TRBD1	TRBV18	TRBJ1-1	CASSSGGEGTEAFF	TGTGCCAGCTCGTCAGGGGGCGAGGGCACTGAAGCTTTCTTT
13	.	TRBV7-6	TRBJ2-7	CASSRDRLVPQYF	TGTGCCAGCAGCAGAGACCGACTAGTTCCCCAGTACTTC
15	TRBD1	TRBV5-1	TRBJ2-2	CASSSGQGATGELFF	TGCGCCAGCAGCTCAGGACAGGGAGCCACCGGGGAGCTGTTTTTT
11	TRBD1	TRBV6-5	TRBJ1-2	CASTKGGGYTF	TGTGCCAGCACCAAAGGGGGCGGCTACACCTTC
14	TRBD1	TRBV19	TRBJ2-7	CASSPTGGPYEQYF	TGTGCCAGTAGTCCGACAGGGGGACCCTACGAGCAGTACTTC
13	.	TRBV14	TRBJ2-7	CASSHTTGSEQYF	TGTGCCAGCAGCCACACTACAGGGTCCGAGCAGTACTTC
14	.	TRBV19	TRBJ2-1	CASSAALSYNEQFF	TGTGCCAGTAGCGCAGCGCTCTCCTACAATGAGCAGTTCTTC
17	TRBD2	TRBV28	TRBJ2-5	CASSTRTSGSVVETQYF	TGTGCCAGCAGTACTAGGACTAGCGGGTCGGTAGTAGAGACCCAGTACTTC
13	.	TRBV10-1	TRBJ1-2	CASSDLRGYGYTF	TGCGCCAGCAGTGATTTACGGGGCTATGGCTACACCTTC
14	.	TRBV7-2	TRBJ2-7	CASSHTSGPVDTVF	TGTGCCAGCAGCCATACGTCAGGGCCAGTGGATACAGTCTTC
13	TRBD1	TRBV10-3	TRBJ2-7	CAIRPGQGDEQYF	TGTGCCATCAGGCCGGGACAGGGCGACGAGCAGTACTTC
16	TRBD2	TRBV19	TRBJ2-2	CASSTKASGRPRELFF	TGTGCCAGTAGTACCAAGGCTAGCGGAAGACCCCGGGAGCTGTTTTTT
14	TRBD1	TRBV7-2	TRBJ1-1	CASSRQGRNTEAFF	TGTGCCAGCAGCCGACAGGGAAGGAACACTGAAGCTTTCTTT
15	TRBD2	TRBV29-1	TRBJ2-7	CSVESSGPRSYEQYF	TGCAGCGTTGAATCTAGCGGCCCTCGGTCCTACGAGCAGTACTTC
15	.	TRBV11-3	TRBJ1-1	CASSSKDRLNTEAFF	TGTGCCAGCAGCTCAAAAGACAGGTTAAACACTGAAGCTTTCTTT
12	.	TRBV6-4	TRBJ1-1	CASPSRGGEAFF	TGTGCCAGCCCCAGCCGGGGGGGGGAAGCTTTCTTT
15	.	TRBV7-2	TRBJ1-5	CASSPQQGTNQPQHF	TGTGCCAGCAGCCCCCAACAGGGAACCAATCAGCCCCAGCATTTT
14	.	TRBV5-6	TRBJ2-5	CASSFRDTQETQYF	TGTGCCAGCAGCTTCCGGGACACCCAAGAGACCCAGTACTTC
14	.	TRBV28	TRBJ1-2	CASERVGPPGGYTF	TGTGCCAGCGAGAGGGTCGGCCCCCCGGGGGGCTACACCTTC
15	TRBD2	TRBV9	TRBJ2-7	CASSVGALADYEQYF	TGTGCCAGCAGCGTAGGAGCTCTAGCGGACTACGAGCAGTACTTC
13	TRBD1	TRBV19	TRBJ1-1	CASSVDRHTEAFF	TGTGCCAGTAGTGTGGACAGGCACACTGAAGCTTTCTTT
15	.	TRBV5-1	TRBJ2-1	CASSWGGLGVDEQFF	TGCGCCAGCAGCTGGGGAGGACTTGGGGTGGATGAGCAGTTCTTC
16	TRBD2	TRBV7-6	TRBJ2-3	CASSTRGTSAPNTQYF	TGTGCCAGCAGCACGCGGGGGACTAGCGCCCCCAATACGCAGTATTTT
14	TRBD1	TRBV19	TRBJ1-1	CASSVGQGYTEAFF	TGTGCCAGTAGTGTTGGACAGGGATACACTGAAGCTTTCTTT
18	TRBD2	TRBV14	TRBJ2-4	CASSHRASGRFDKNIQYF	TGTGCCAGCAGCCACCGCGCTAGCGGGAGATTTGACAAAAACATTCAGTACTTC
17	TRBD2	TRBV19	TRBJ2-3	CASSRKGLAGATDTQYF	TGTGCCAGTAGTAGAAAGGGACTAGCGGGAGCCACAGATACGCAGTATTTT
13	TRBD2	TRBV19	TRBJ2-7	CASSNGGVYEQYF	TGTGCCAGTAGTAATGGGGGGGTTTACGAGCAGTACTTC